This TCR beta chain comes out of a study of OX40 agonist ivuxolimab in advanced cancers. About the investigation overall: Ivuxolimab, which targeted the costimulatory receptor OX40 (CD134), was an agonistic, fully human IgG2 monoclonal antibody. The point of sequencing TCRbeta in the periphery was to test whether ivuxolimab changed TCR sequence diversity and drove clonal T-cell expansion. The paper reports the monotherapy dose-escalation portion (N of about 50 patients) of the phase I ivuxolimab trial. Of the roughly 54 patients in dose escalation, some 20 had hepatocellular carcinoma, about 15 had melanoma, 9 had renal cell carcinoma and 9 had head and neck cancer. Intravenous ivuxolimab was administered to patients every 2 weeks at six dose levels: 0.01, 0.1, 0.3, 1.5, 3 and 10 mg/kg. Partial responses were achieved by three dose-escalation patients, of whom one had hepatocellular carcinoma and two had cutaneous melanoma. Prior anti-PD-1, anti-PD-L1 or anti-CTLA-4 therapy was permitted, and checkpoint inhibitors had been received by roughly two fifths of dose-escalation patients. In the dose-escalation cohort, around 80% of patients were male, and the mean age was approximately 60 years with a range of roughly 20 to 80. The full study reports these points: In partial responders in the 0.1-3.0 mg/kg groups, normalized peripheral clonal expansion was found to be among the lowest, especially among CD8+ T cells. Clonal expansion of both CD4+ and CD8+ blood T cells was observed from baseline to week 6 at doses 0.1 to 3.0 mg/kg. Low levels of normalized T-cell clonal expansion were also shown by some nonresponding patients. The antigen specificity of the clonally expanded peripheral T cells was not determined. After ivuxolimab, expanded clones were on average more numerous among CD8+ T cells than among CD4+ T cells.

Details on this clone: The antigen this receptor binds is unknown. No base quality information exists; no much larger clone differs at one position.

To sequence the TCRbeta CDR3 region, genomic DNA was isolated from the sorted cells. The immunoSEQ Assay was used to sequence the TCRbeta CDR3 regions. Here the immuneACCESS table is served through TCRdb, limited to in-frame sequences with V and J called. Missing clones are a known gap in these copies; in checked studies unresolved V genes cover under half, and the rest lacks a known reason. The sample table contains fewer than 85,000 clones; only one count was recorded for 80% of them. The leading ten clones occupy 8.2% of the sample. Patients with a history of autoimmune disease or receiving systemic immunosuppression were excluded from the trial. Peripheral blood for TCR sequencing was drawn from every dose cohort at baseline, at cycle 4 day 1 and at cycle 7 day 1. The samples were drawn from a first-in-human, open-label, multicenter phase I dose-escalation trial of ivuxolimab. Adults with locally advanced or metastatic melanoma, renal cell, hepatocellular, or head and neck squamous cell carcinoma were enrolled in the trial. Before TCR sequencing, CD4+ T cells and CD8+ T cells were sorted from peripheral blood as separate populations.

Spanning cysteine to phenylalanine, the CDR3 consists of 16 amino acids. Only the CDR3 region is kept as DNA, spanning 48 bases read in frame from base 1. Relative to germline, V is missing 2 bases and J is missing 4 bases, with 7 bases of the junction outside any gene match. The germline V gene sets CDR1 to SGHDT and CDR2 to YYEEEE. The TCR sequence derives from an adult with an advanced solid tumor such as melanoma, head and neck, liver or kidney cancer. The receptor chain draws on TRBV5-6 and TRBJ1-5; 9 junctional bases match TRBD1. Sequencing used CD4+ or CD8+ T cells sorted from blood, obtained in a trial of the OX40 agonist ivuxolimab. The nucleotide sequence is given as TGTGCCAGCAGCTTAGCCCGTGGGACAGGGAATCAGCCCCAGCATTTT. It codes for CASSLARGTGNQPQHF. The full variable domain, completed from the reference TRBV5-6 and TRBJ1-5 proteins outside the CDR3, reads DAGVTQSPTHLIKTRGQQVTLRCSPKSGHDTVSWYQQALGQGPQFIFQYYEEEERQRGNFPDRFSGHQFPNYSSELNVNALLLGDSALYLCASSLARGTGNQPQHFGDGTRLSIL.